This T cell receptor (beta chain) came from a study of T cells in Graves' hyperthyroidism and ophthalmopathy. J lost 2 bases, V lost 4 bases, and 11 bases had no gene match. The V gene's germline CDR1 is SGHAT and CDR2 FQDESV (reference sequence). This CDR3 region has 18 residues. This clonotype was observed many times. Its antigen is as yet unknown. What was amplified from RNA transcripts were TCR beta CDR3 regions. RT-PCR in the first round (using the HTBI primer set) targeted the TCR CDR3. Using its own MiXCR run on the multiplex PCR reads, TCRdb lists one record per CDR3 protein. The table includes about 720,000 distinct CDR3 sequences, over 15% detected once. Findings of the study overall: Patients with ophthalmopathy were separated from those with stable hyperthyroidism by a 13 V-J model.

Those with hyperthyroidism were 18 to 65 years old, newly diagnosed, and ill for under 2 months. Any patient presenting with uncontrolled infection, other autoimmune disease, pregnancy or lactation was left out. The diagnostic basis comprised clinical symptoms, serum thyroxine and TRAb, thyroid ultrasound and orbital computed tomography. The source of this sequence is a woman between 50 and 59 years old with Graves' hyperthyroidism that later progressed to Graves' ophthalmopathy. The chain uses TRBV11-1 and TRBJ1-1; 12 bases agree with TRBD1. Sequencing input: blood. CDR3 bases: TGTGCCAGCAGCTGGGACCGGGACAGGGGGCCAAAAAACACTGAAGCTTTCTTT. Translation gives CASSWDRDRGPKNTEAFF.